Sequencing of this T cell receptor (beta chain) was carried out in a study of T-cell memory formation after mild COVID-19. A single record per CDR3 protein comes from TCRdb applying MiXCR to the 5' RACE reads. The sample lists some 69,000 distinct CDR3 sequences, 16% occurring once. Study-level points and caveats: Contracting CD8+ clones were enriched in EMRA, CD4+ mainly in CM and EM.

A few counts support this clonotype. Its antigen is unknown. The sample taken for sequencing was PBMCs or a T cell subset sorted from them (not recorded which). This TCR derives from an adult woman who had mild COVID-19 (a few samples of this study predate the infection). Cell type and time point are not known.

The CDR3 DNA is TGTGCCAGCTCTCGATCCGGGGTGGTCACAGATACGCAGTATTTT. Translating gives CASSRSGVVTDTQYF. The genes are TRBV6-2 or TRBV6-3 and TRBJ2-3, with D maybe TRBD2 (5 bases). CDR1 is MNHEY, CDR2 SVGEGT, per germline. V was clipped by 8 bases and J by 2 bases, with 17 bases between them. The CDR3 sequence is 15 residues long.